Below are 24 T cell receptor beta chains sequenced from a single sample in a study of shared clonotypes between healthy human individuals. TCRdb keeps only in-frame clones here, not all; method: immunoSEQ multiplex PCR. The sample includes fewer than 400,000 clones, approximately 74% of them seen just once. Source material: memory CD4+ T cells sorted from blood. Noted subset: CD45RA-negative fraction. All receptors come from a man aged 25-45 years in good health.

Here the CDR3 DNA reads TGTGCCACCCTCCCTGGGAGCTCCTACGAGCAGTACTTC. Translating gives CATLPGSSYEQYF. The chain has TRBV28 and TRBJ2-7; tentatively, D is TRBD2 (5 bases). Germline V lookup: CDR1 MDHEN, CDR2 SYDVKM. This CDR3 is 13 amino acids long. V lost 10 bases and J lost 0, with 13 bases in between.

The chain couples TRBV6-6 to TRBJ1-4, with 7 bases aligning to TRBD1. The CDR3 spans 14 residues. Germline CDR1 reads MNHNY; CDR2 reads SVGAGI (reference sequence). J lost 4 bases, V lost 7 bases, and 6 bases had no gene match. CDR3 nucleotides: TGTGCCAGCACCCAGGGACAGTTTAATGAAAAACTGTTTTTT. Its protein product is CASTQGQFNEKLFF.

The CDR3 here is CASSRGGAYEQYF. CDR3 DNA: TGTGCCAGCAGTAGGGGAGGCGCCTACGAGCAGTACTTC. The chain combines TRBV2 with TRBJ2-7; D is perhaps TRBD2 (6 bases). Germline CDR1 SNHLY, CDR2 FYNNEI. V lost 5 bases and J 2 bases, leaving 10 bases between the germline ends. The CDR3 consists of 13 residues. The full variable domain, its missing parts supplied by reference TRBV2 and TRBJ2-7, is EPEVTQTPSHQVTQMGQEVILRCVPISNHLYFYWYRQILGQKVEFLVSFYNNEISEKSEIFDDQFSVERPDGSNFTLKIRSTKLEDSAMYFCASSRGGAYEQYFGPGTRLTVT.

This clone was picked up a small number of times. The genes are TRBV10-3 and TRBJ2-7; 15 nucleotides align to TRBD2. The CDR3 is 17 amino acids. J gave up 2 bases and V 10 bases, and 12 bases lay outside the gene matches. Germline V gives CDR1 ENHRY, CDR2 SYGVKD. This CDR3 is CANAPGLAGGNTYEQYF. As DNA, the CDR3 is TGTGCCAACGCCCCGGGACTAGCGGGAGGCAACACCTACGAGCAGTACTTC.

This clone was observed many times. The chain joins TRBV6-1 to TRBJ2-3; D unresolved. The germline V and J ends were trimmed by 5 bases and 8 bases, with 14 bases remaining between them. This CDR3 has 13 amino acids. Germline V gene sequence: CDR1 MNHNS, CDR2 SASEGT. CDR3 residues: CASSPKPVGTQYF. Here the CDR3 DNA reads TGTGCCAGCAGTCCCAAACCGGTGGGTACGCAGTATTTT.

This clone was counted a few times. This sequence joins TRBV28 and TRBJ1-2; D not resolved. The ends were cut back, 2 bases at V and 8 bases at J, with 21 bases in the middle. The CDR3 covers 16 residues. Germline V gene sequence: CDR1 MDHEN, CDR2 SYDVKM. CDR3 amino acids: CASSLPDFRPGAGYTF. DNA for the CDR3: TGTGCCAGCAGTTTACCCGATTTCCGACCGGGAGCGGGCTACACCTTC.

The rearrangement joins TRBV20-1 to TRBJ1-1; D gene uncertain. Germline CDR1 DFQATT, CDR2 SNEGSKA (reference sequence). Trimming removed 7 bases at V and 4 bases at J, with 7 bases between. CDR3 length: 10 residues. The CDR3 DNA is TGCAGTGTTTATACCACTGAAGCTTTCTTT. Translation: CSVYTTEAFF.

The rearrangement uses TRBV10-3 and TRBJ2-1; D gene ambiguous. CDR3 length equals 12 residues. Germline V gives CDR1 ENHRY, CDR2 SYGVKD. The V gene lost 2 bases and the J gene lost 5 bases, with 4 bases spanning the gap. CDR3 sequence: CAISEADNEQFF. As DNA, the CDR3 is TGTGCCATCAGTGAGGCCGACAATGAGCAGTTCTTC.

This chain joins TRBV10-3 and TRBJ2-7; possible D gene TRBD2, 5 bases. Deletions cut 2 bases from V and 3 bases from J, with 14 bases between. From germline, CDR1 is ENHRY and CDR2 SYGVKD. The CDR3 totals 15 residues. CDR3 DNA: TGTGCCATCAGTGAGAGGACGGGAAATGGCTACGAGCAGTACTTC. Its protein is CAISERTGNGYEQYF.

The chain combines TRBV18 with TRBJ1-1, with 10 bases fitting TRBD1. Germline V gene sequence: CDR1 KGHSH, CDR2 LQKENI. CDR3 length: 14 amino acids. Trimming took 4 bases from V and 7 from J; bases not matched to a gene: 6. This CDR3 reads CASSRSGTGVEAFF. As DNA, the CDR3 is TGTGCCAGCTCACGCTCCGGGACAGGGGTTGAAGCTTTCTTT.

The J gene is TRBJ2-2, the V gene TRBV2, with no clear D. CDR1 is SNHLY, CDR2 FYNNEI, per germline. CDR3 size: 14 residues. The ends were cut back, 6 bases at V and 0 bases at J, with 8 bases in the middle. The CDR3 DNA reads as TGTGCCAGCAGCAAGGAATCGAACACCGGGGAGCTGTTTTTT. Amino acid sequence: CASSKESNTGELFF.

This clone was seen only once. The genes are TRBV2 and TRBJ1-2, with D unresolved. The germline CDR1 and CDR2 sequences are SNHLY and FYNNEI. The CDR3 is made up of 12 amino acids. Between the trimmed V and J ends, which lost 5 bases and 8 bases, there was a span of 12 bases. The CDR3 nucleotides read TGTGCCAGCAGTTTCGCCGGAGGAGGCTACACCTTC. Translation: CASSFAGGGYTF.

V usage is TRBV5-1 and J usage is TRBJ2-2; 12 bases map to TRBD2. V was pared by 4 bases and J by 2 bases, with 3 bases of the junction left unmatched. CDR1 and CDR2 (germline): SGHRS, YFSETQ. CDR3 size: 16 residues. CDR3 coding DNA: TGCGCCAGCAGCGGACTAGCGGGGCTAAACACCGGGGAGCTGTTTTTT. This translates into CASSGLAGLNTGELFF.

This chain uses TRBV7-3 with TRBJ2-6; D is unclear. The CDR3 has 14 residues. The germline gives CDR1 SGHTA, CDR2 FQGTGA. V was pared by 5 bases and J by 4 bases, with 9 bases between. CDR3 region: CASSPSFGANVLTF. CDR3 bases: TGTGCCAGCAGCCCTTCGTTCGGGGCCAACGTCCTGACTTTC.

The chain is built from TRBV27 and TRBJ1-1, with TRBD1 identical over 7 bases. Germline assignment: CDR1 MNHEY and CDR2 SMNVEV (reference sequence). After removal of 3 bases from V and 5 bases from J, the junction contained 6 bases not matched to a gene. The CDR3 is 14 amino acids. CDR3 amino acids: CASSFSQGVTEAFF. For the CDR3, the DNA is TGTGCCAGCAGTTTTTCGCAGGGGGTTACTGAAGCTTTCTTT.

The chain uses TRBV10-1 and TRBJ2-5; the D gene is possibly TRBD1 (5 bases). The germline V and J ends were trimmed by 1 base and 5 bases, with 17 bases remaining between them. This CDR3 has 16 residues. Germline lookup yields CDR1 WNHNN and CDR2 SYGVQD (reference sequence). CDR3 sequence: CASSEFKTGRVETQYF. CDR3 coding DNA: TGCGCCAGCAGTGAGTTTAAGACGGGCAGGGTCGAGACCCAGTACTTC.

The rearrangement joins TRBV29-1 to TRBJ2-5, with D possibly matching TRBD2 (6 bases). V shed 3 bases and J shed 4 bases, with 21 bases lying between them. The germline V gene has CDR1 SQVTM and CDR2 ANQGSEA. The CDR3 consists of 16 residues. Here the CDR3 reads CSVDGVRDRVRETQYF. The DNA of the CDR3 is TGCAGCGTTGACGGGGTGCGGGACCGGGTGCGAGAGACCCAGTACTTC.

V and J are TRBV14 and TRBJ1-3; D is ambiguous. The CDR3 spans 14 residues. The germline V and J ends were trimmed by 6 bases and 4 bases, with 13 bases remaining between them. Germline V gene lookup returns CDR1 SGHDN and CDR2 FVKESK. As DNA, the CDR3 is TGTGCCAGCAGTCGGACCGCTCCAGGAAACACCATATATTTT. It yields the protein CASSRTAPGNTIYF.

The J gene is TRBJ2-6, the V gene TRBV4-2; D tentatively reads TRBD1 or TRBD2 (5 bases each). The CDR3 has 23 residues. The V gene lost 2 bases and the J gene lost 1 base, with 30 bases spanning the gap. Germline V gene data show CDR1 as LGHNA and CDR2 as YNFKEQ. DNA of the CDR3: TGTGCCAGCAGCCAAATTACTTCAGGTTTCGGGGCCCAACTCATATCTGGGGCCAACGTCCTGACTTTC. It encodes CASSQITSGFGAQLISGANVLTF.

The rearrangement joins TRBV19 to TRBJ2-3; D remains unclear. The V gene's germline CDR1 is LNHDA and CDR2 SQIVND (reference sequence). The V end was cut by 3 bases, the J end by 2 bases, with 9 bases between. The CDR3 spans 14 residues. CDR3 in amino acids: CASSILDSTDTQYF. CDR3 DNA sequence: TGTGCCAGTAGTATCCTAGACTCCACAGATACGCAGTATTTT.

V is TRBV29-1 and J is TRBJ2-7; TRBD2 agrees at 12 bases. Germline V gene lookup returns CDR1 SQVTM and CDR2 ANQGSEA. The ends lost 5 bases at V and 1 base at J; junction bases unmatched: 12. The CDR3 is 17 residues long. The CDR3 spells CSVRGSSGRGRSYEQYF. Written as DNA, the CDR3 is TGCAGCGTTCGCGGGTCTAGCGGGAGGGGGAGGTCCTACGAGCAGTACTTC.

This clone showed up just a few times. V gene TRBV28 combines with J gene TRBJ1-2, with D possibly TRBD1 on 6 matching bases. CDR3 length: 15 residues. Germline assignment: CDR1 MDHEN and CDR2 SYDVKM. V was trimmed by 5 bases and J by 8 bases, leaving 21 bases between them. The DNA of the CDR3 is TGTGCCAGCAGTCCGATAGTCTTTGGGGGCCGGGGCTACACCTTC. This gives the protein CASSPIVFGGRGYTF.

V and J are TRBV5-6 and TRBJ2-2, with TRBD2 matching over 11 bases. The J segment lost 5 bases and the V segment lost 6 bases, leaving 12 bases of the junction unmatched. The V gene's germline CDR1 is SGHDT and CDR2 YYEEEE. The CDR3 covers 17 residues. CDR3 nucleotides: TGTGCCAGCACCCCTTTTGTGGCTAGCGGGAGGACCGGGGAGCTGTTTTTT. Translating gives CASTPFVASGRTGELFF.

Concerning this clone itself: Possible read error: a much larger clone is one base away. V is TRBV2 and J is TRBJ1-5; D possibly corresponds to TRBD1 (6 bases). The germline V gene encodes CDR1 SNHLY and CDR2 FYNNEI. The CDR3 is 13 residues long. The V gene lost 8 bases and the J gene lost 0 bases, with 8 bases spanning the gap. In nucleotides, the CDR3 is TGTGCCAGCCAGGGGAATAGCAATCAGCCCCAGCATTTT. Translation: CASQGNSNQPQHF.